These T cell receptor beta chains were read from a single sample in a study of CD8 T cells in Susac syndrome. Via MiXCR, TCRdb re-called the immunoSEQ multiplex PCR reads, giving one row per CDR3 protein. The data hold about 150,000 distinct CDR3 sequences, with around 95% observed a single time. The sample consisted of CD4+ T cells from PBMCs. The source is a human donor with Susac syndrome. The CDR3 runs from the conserved cysteine through the conserved F or W. A D gene is named only where the DNA matches it firmly. For some rows the clone size is stated as once, few or many, or as a class when expanded; others skip it.

d_call,v_call,j_call,clone_size,cdr3_nt,cdr3_aa
NA,TRBV20-1,TRBJ2-7,NA,TGCAGTGCCGGGGTCGCCAGTGGAGGCTACGAGCAGTACTTC,CSAGVASGGYEQYF
NA,TRBV6-5,TRBJ2-7,NA,TGTGCCAGCAGTTACCGCCCCGGACTGTACGAGCAGTACTTC,CASSYRPGLYEQYF
NA,TRBV6-4,TRBJ1-2,NA,TGTGCCAGCAGTGCATCCACTCGGGGTGGCTACACCTTC,CASSASTRGGYTF
TRBD2,TRBV5-4,TRBJ2-1,NA,TGTGCCAGCACCCAAACAAGAGCGGGGGCCCTTGGTAATGAGCAGTTCTTC,CASTQTRAGALGNEQFF
NA,TRBV20-1,TRBJ2-4,NA,TGCAGTGCTATCGGGGCAGGATTTGCCAAAAACATTCAGTACTTC,CSAIGAGFAKNIQYF
NA,TRBV11-2,TRBJ2-1,once,TGTGCCAGCAGCAGAGAGGGGAGCTCCTACAATGAGCAGTTCTTC,CASSREGSSYNEQFF
NA,TRBV12-3/TRBV12-4,TRBJ1-6,NA,TGTGCCAGCAGGCGACAGCCATTTAATTCACCCCTCCACTTT,CASRRQPFNSPLHF
NA,TRBV7-9,TRBJ1-1,NA,TGTGCCAGCAGCTCCACAGGCCATCTCACGAACACTGAAGCTTTCTTT,CASSSTGHLTNTEAFF
NA,TRBV12-5,TRBJ2-7,NA,TGTGCTAGTGGTTTCGAGCTAACCCCCTACGAGCAGTACTTC,CASGFELTPYEQYF
NA,TRBV7-2,TRBJ2-3,NA,TGTGCCAGCAGCCGCTTCACAGATACGCAGTATTTT,CASSRFTDTQYF
NA,TRBV5-4,TRBJ1-2,NA,TGTGCCAGCAGCCTGAACACAGGGTATGGCTACACCTTC,CASSLNTGYGYTF
NA,TRBV5-1,TRBJ2-5,NA,TGCGCCAGCAGCTTGGGGCTCTTGGATCAAGAGACCCAGTACTTC,CASSLGLLDQETQYF
NA,TRBV6-2/TRBV6-3,TRBJ2-5,NA,TGTGCCAGCAGGTCTTACCGGGCCGGGGAGACCCAGTACTTC,CASRSYRAGETQYF
NA,TRBV15,TRBJ1-5,NA,TGTGCCACCAGCAGAGATAATGGGAAGCCCCAGCATTTT,CATSRDNGKPQHF
NA,TRBV5-4,TRBJ2-5,NA,TGTGCCAGCAGCTTGATGGCGGGAGAGACCCAGTACTTC,CASSLMAGETQYF
NA,TRBV12-3/TRBV12-4,TRBJ2-7,NA,TGTGCCAGCAGTCCCCGGAGGTACGAGCAGTACTTC,CASSPRRYEQYF
NA,TRBV23-1,TRBJ1-5,NA,TGCGCCAGCAGTCATATCAGACAGACCTATAGCAATCAGCCCCAGCATTTT,CASSHIRQTYSNQPQHF
NA,TRBV9,TRBJ2-6,NA,TGTGCCAGCAGCGTAGTACAGGGCCTCGAAGGGGCCAACGTCCTGACTTTC,CASSVVQGLEGANVLTF
TRBD1,TRBV5-4,TRBJ2-2,NA,TGTGCCAGCAGGCAGGGACAGACAAACACCGGGGAGCTGTTTTTT,CASRQGQTNTGELFF
NA,TRBV4-3,TRBJ1-6,NA,TGCGCCAGCAGCCAAGAAAATGGGGGGAATTCACCCCTCCACTTT,CASSQENGGNSPLHF
NA,TRBV20-1,TRBJ2-5,NA,TGCAGTGCTAATGGACAGAGGGAGACCCAGTACTTC,CSANGQRETQYF
NA,TRBV19,TRBJ2-7,once,TGTGCCAGTAGTCCGTTTAAGACTGGCGAGCAGTACTTC,CASSPFKTGEQYF
NA,TRBV14,TRBJ2-3,NA,TGTGCCAGCAGCCAAGCGGGGGATACGCAGTATTTT,CASSQAGDTQYF
NA,TRBV20-1,TRBJ2-1,NA,TGCAGTGCTTTAAGGTACAATGAGCAGTTCTTC,CSALRYNEQFF
NA,TRBV5-6,TRBJ1-3,NA,TGTGCCAGCAGCTACGACACTGGAAACACCATATATTTT,CASSYDTGNTIYF
TRBD2,TRBV20-1,TRBJ2-3,NA,TGCAGTGCTAGCAGTCTAGCGGAGTCAAGCGAGCAGTATTTT,CSASSLAESSEQYF
NA,TRBV21-1,TRBJ2-2,NA,TGTGCCAGCCCTCCTAGGACCACCAGGAACACCGGGGAGCTGTTTTTT,CASPPRTTRNTGELFF
NA,TRBV6-6,TRBJ2-7,NA,TGTGCCAGCAGTCTCACAGGTTTCTACGAGCAGTACTTC,CASSLTGFYEQYF
NA,TRBV7-2,TRBJ2-5,NA,TGTGCCAGCAGCTTAGCCGGGGGACATGGGAAAGAGACCCAGTACTTC,CASSLAGGHGKETQYF
NA,TRBV4-1,TRBJ1-2,NA,TGCGCCAGCAGCCAAGATTACGAGGGGAAAGCTAACTATGGCTACACCTTC,CASSQDYEGKANYGYTF
NA,TRBV29-1,TRBJ2-7,NA,TGCAGCGTTGAGGACACTTTCTACGAGCAGTACTTC,CSVEDTFYEQYF
TRBD1,TRBV20-1,TRBJ2-6,NA,TGCAGTGCTACGCCGGGACAGGGGCCTGGGGCCAACGTCCTGACTTTC,CSATPGQGPGANVLTF
NA,TRBV20-1,TRBJ2-7,NA,TGCAGTGCGGAGCGGGCATTCGCGGGGTACGAGCAGTACTTC,CSAERAFAGYEQYF
NA,TRBV6-6,TRBJ1-4,few,TGTGCCAGCCAAAGCGGTAATGAAAAACTGTTTTTT,CASQSGNEKLFF
NA,TRBV7-6,TRBJ1-1,NA,TGTGCCAGCAGCTTAGGGGCCCGCACTGAAGCTTTCTTT,CASSLGARTEAFF
NA,TRBV29-1,TRBJ1-1,NA,TGCAGCGTTGATTCAGGGAACACTGAAGCTTTCTTT,CSVDSGNTEAFF
NA,TRBV5-6,TRBJ2-7,NA,TGTGCCAGCAGCTTTCAGGGTGAGCCCTACGAGCAGTACTTC,CASSFQGEPYEQYF
TRBD2,TRBV20-1,TRBJ2-5,NA,TGCAGTGCTAGACCACTTGATTACGGGACTAGCGGGGGGGCAGAGACCCAGTACTTC,CSARPLDYGTSGGAETQYF
TRBD1,TRBV11-2,TRBJ2-7,NA,TGTGCCAGCAGCTCCCTCCCGACAGGGGCCTACGAGCAGTACTTC,CASSSLPTGAYEQYF
NA,TRBV2,TRBJ1-2,NA,TGTGCCAGCAGTGGGACTCTCCAGGGGGGCTACACCTTC,CASSGTLQGGYTF
TRBD1,TRBV29-1,TRBJ2-1,NA,TGCAGCGTTGGAGGGGACAGCCGCTCCTACAATGAGCAGTTCTTC,CSVGGDSRSYNEQFF
NA,TRBV5-1,TRBJ2-7,NA,TGCGCCAGCAGCTTGAATCAAGGACCCGAGCAGTACTTC,CASSLNQGPEQYF
NA,TRBV5-4,TRBJ2-2,NA,TGTGCCAGCAGCCCCGGACAGACATGGAACACCGGGGAGCTGTTTTTT,CASSPGQTWNTGELFF
TRBD1,TRBV7-3,TRBJ1-6,NA,TGTGCCAGCAGCACCGGGACAGGGAACTCACCCCTCCACTTT,CASSTGTGNSPLHF
TRBD1,TRBV3-1,TRBJ1-2,NA,TGTGCCAGCAGCCAAGGGACAGGGGACCGGGGCTACACCTTC,CASSQGTGDRGYTF
NA,TRBV20-1,TRBJ2-1,NA,TGCAGTGCTGATGAAATGGGGACCCAGTTCTTC,CSADEMGTQFF
TRBD2,TRBV20-1,TRBJ2-5,NA,TGCAGTGCTAGAGTACCGAGCGGGGAAGAGACCCAGTACTTC,CSARVPSGEETQYF
TRBD1,TRBV6-2/TRBV6-3,TRBJ2-2,NA,TGTGCCACCTGTCAGGGGGCACCGAACACCGGGGAGCTGTTTTTT,CATCQGAPNTGELFF
NA,TRBV3-1,TRBJ2-1,NA,TGTGCCAGCAGCCAAGATAAGCTTCGAGGGGGTGAGCAGTTCTTC,CASSQDKLRGGEQFF
TRBD2,TRBV5-1,TRBJ2-3,NA,TGCGCCAGCAGCGCCCTACTAGCGGGGGTAGATACGCAGTATTTT,CASSALLAGVDTQYF
NA,TRBV4-3,TRBJ2-5,NA,TGCGCCAGCAGCCAAGAGGGGAGCGGTGGGGAGACCCAGTACTTC,CASSQEGSGGETQYF
NA,TRBV19,TRBJ2-2,NA,TGTGCCAGTAGTATTGGCATCGGGGAGCTGTTTTTT,CASSIGIGELFF
NA,TRBV11-2,TRBJ1-1,NA,TGTGCCAGCAGCGTCCTTGGTTGGTTTGAAGCTTTCTTT,CASSVLGWFEAFF
TRBD1,TRBV20-1,TRBJ2-7,NA,TGCAGTGCTAGTACCGGGACAGGGGGCGGCGAGCAGTACTTC,CSASTGTGGGEQYF
NA,TRBV20-1,TRBJ2-5,NA,TGCAGTGCTAGTGGGGGGGCGGGACAAGAGACCCAGTACTTC,CSASGGAGQETQYF
NA,TRBV9,TRBJ2-5,NA,TGTGCCAGCAGCGTAGATCAGATACCTCAGGAGACCCAGTACTTC,CASSVDQIPQETQYF
NA,TRBV25-1,TRBJ2-5,NA,TGTGCCAGCAGTGAGACGCGGGTCCAAGAGACCCAGTACTTC,CASSETRVQETQYF
NA,TRBV5-1,TRBJ1-2,NA,TGCGCCAGCAGCTTGGAGCAGGTTCCCTATGGCTACACCTTC,CASSLEQVPYGYTF
NA,TRBV4-3,TRBJ2-3,NA,TGCGCCAGCAGCCAAGATCCGTGGCAGGGGAGCACAGATACGCAGTATTTT,CASSQDPWQGSTDTQYF